A selection of T cell receptor beta chains follows, all from one sample in a study of shared clonotypes between healthy human individuals. TCRdb's table, derived via immunoSEQ multiplex PCR, lists solely in-frame clones and lacks some. The sample has about 2.4 million clones, around nine tenths seen once. Sequencing was done on a sample of naive CD4+ T cells sorted from blood. The source of these receptors is a man between 18 and 35 years old in good health. CDR3s include the opening cysteine and the closing phenylalanine or tryptophan. D genes are given only for firm matches. Only some rows state a clone size, as once, few, many or a class for expanded clones.

TRBJ2-1 TRBV6-6 . . CASSLANEQFF TGTGCCAGCAGTCTTGCGAATGAGCAGTTCTTC
TRBJ1-6 TRBV4-1 . . CASSQDSGSPLHF TGCGCCAGCAGCCAAGACAGCGGTTCACCCCTCCACTTT
TRBJ1-5 TRBV6-1 once . CASSAVNSNQPQHF TGTGCCAGCAGCGCAGTTAATAGCAATCAGCCCCAGCATTTT
TRBJ1-1 TRBV6-1 . TRBD1 CASSGLPGQGLNTEAFF TGTGCCAGCAGTGGATTACCGGGACAGGGGCTGAACACTGAAGCTTTCTTT
TRBJ2-7 TRBV5-1 once . CASSLAGTREQYF TGCGCCAGCAGCTTGGCGGGGACTCGGGAGCAGTACTTC
TRBJ2-6 TRBV6-6 . . CASRIQGLGANVLTF TGTGCCAGCAGGATACAGGGCCTCGGGGCCAACGTCCTGACTTTC
TRBJ2-1 TRBV4-3 . . CASSQVSGVANEQFF TGCGCCAGCAGCCAAGTTTCGGGAGTAGCAAATGAGCAGTTCTTC
TRBJ2-2 TRBV18 once TRBD2 CASSRTSGVFANTGELFF TGTGCCAGCTCACGCACTAGCGGGGTGTTCGCGAACACCGGGGAGCTGTTTTTT
TRBJ2-2 TRBV18 . . CASSLNRDTGELFF TGTGCCAGCTCTTTAAACCGGGACACCGGGGAGCTGTTTTTT
TRBJ2-3 TRBV5-1 . TRBD2 CASSLEGAGRSDTQYF TGCGCCAGCAGCTTGGAGGGAGCGGGGCGATCAGATACGCAGTATTTT
TRBJ1-1 TRBV6-7 few . CASSYSLGAHTEAFF TGTGCCAGCAGTTACTCGCTGGGGGCGCATACTGAAGCTTTCTTT
TRBJ1-4 TRBV18 . . CASSPAGPANEKLFF TGTGCCAGCTCACCCGCAGGGCCGGCTAATGAAAAACTGTTTTTT
TRBJ1-1 TRBV29-1 . . CSVAGRLNTEAFF TGCAGCGTGGCGGGACGCCTGAACACTGAAGCTTTCTTT
TRBJ1-4 TRBV5-4 . . CASRLFTDEKLFF TGTGCCAGCAGGCTATTCACAGATGAAAAACTGTTTTTT
TRBJ2-7 TRBV6-5 . TRBD2 CASTRGSGSSYEQYF TGTGCCAGCACCAGGGGTAGCGGGAGCTCCTACGAGCAGTACTTC
TRBJ2-6 TRBV19 . TRBD1 CASSLGQGAAGANVLTF TGTGCCAGTAGTCTAGGACAGGGGGCGGCTGGGGCCAACGTCCTGACTTTC
TRBJ2-7 TRBV11-2 . . CASSLDVVAYEQYF TGTGCCAGCAGCTTGGACGTGGTAGCCTACGAGCAGTACTTC
TRBJ2-3 TRBV9 few TRBD2 CASSLSFSGGAADTQYF TGTGCCAGCAGCCTCTCTTTTAGCGGGGGGGCGGCAGATACGCAGTATTTT
TRBJ2-5 TRBV5-7 . . CASRLPTQGPWETQYF TGTGCCAGCAGACTACCAACACAGGGTCCCTGGGAGACCCAGTACTTC
TRBJ1-1 TRBV5-1 . . CASSGMPGVTEAFF TGCGCCAGCAGCGGAATGCCAGGGGTAACTGAAGCTTTCTTT
TRBJ1-6 TRBV28 . TRBD1 CASSSTGDNSPLHF TGTGCCAGCAGCTCTACAGGGGATAATTCACCCCTCCACTTT
TRBJ1-4 TRBV19 . TRBD1 CASTRTGIYEKLFF TGTGCCAGTACTAGGACAGGGATTTATGAAAAACTGTTTTTT
TRBJ2-7 TRBV2 . . CASRRDNEGEQYF TGTGCCAGCAGGAGGGACAACGAAGGGGAGCAGTACTTC
TRBJ1-3 TRBV11-2 . TRBD1 CASSLTSRGGNTIYF TGTGCCAGCAGCTTAACCTCCAGGGGGGGAAACACCATATATTTT
TRBJ1-1 TRBV5-1 . . CASSLGGTKNTEAFF TGCGCCAGCAGCTTGGGAGGGACAAAGAACACTGAAGCTTTCTTT
TRBJ2-2 TRBV2 . TRBD1 CASSPDRDTGELFF TGTGCCAGCAGCCCCGACAGGGACACCGGGGAGCTGTTTTTT
TRBJ1-6 TRBV6-5 few TRBD1 CASRYRGNSPLHF TGTGCCAGCAGGTACAGGGGTAATTCACCCCTCCACTTT
TRBJ2-1 TRBV19 . . CASTLGRLKNEQFF TGTGCCAGTACCCTAGGCCGGCTAAAAAATGAGCAGTTCTTC
TRBJ1-4 TRBV23-1 . . CASSHPRAAVEKLFF TGCGCCAGCAGTCACCCGAGGGCAGCAGTTGAAAAACTGTTTTTT
TRBJ1-1 TRBV7-8 . TRBD1 CASSVDRGNTEAFF TGTGCCAGCAGCGTGGACAGGGGAAACACTGAAGCTTTCTTT
TRBJ2-3 TRBV4-2 . TRBD2 CASSQDGAGGPRGTQYF TGTGCCAGCAGCCAAGATGGCGCGGGGGGGCCACGTGGTACGCAGTATTTT
TRBJ1-5 TRBV10-3 . . CAISESDRPGNQPQHF TGTGCCATCAGTGAGTCAGACAGGCCAGGTAATCAGCCCCAGCATTTT
TRBJ2-3 TRBV9 . . CASSAQGFGTDTQYF TGTGCCAGCAGCGCACAGGGTTTTGGGACAGATACGCAGTATTTT
TRBJ2-5 TRBV11-2 . . CASSLYGVVHF TGTGCCAGCAGCTTATATGGGGTTGTGCACTTC
TRBJ2-7 TRBV7-2 . . CASSLGSAYSYEQYF TGTGCCAGCAGCTTAGGGTCAGCGTACTCCTACGAGCAGTACTTC
TRBJ2-3 TRBV7-2 . TRBD2 CASSLSLSGGQDTQYF TGTGCCAGCAGCCTTTCCTTGTCGGGGGGGCAAGATACGCAGTATTTT
TRBJ1-1 TRBV9 . . CASSVNRENTEAFF TGTGCCAGCAGCGTAAACAGGGAGAACACTGAAGCTTTCTTT
TRBJ2-4 TRBV5-1 . . CASSLVGEDIQYF TGCGCCAGCAGCTTGGTAGGGGAGGACATTCAGTACTTC
TRBJ2-1 TRBV10-2 . . CASVWRGEEEQFF TGCGCCAGCGTGTGGAGGGGGGAGGAGGAGCAGTTCTTC
TRBJ2-7 TRBV5-4 . TRBD2 CASSLSGGASYEQYF TGTGCCAGCAGCTTAAGCGGGGGCGCTTCCTACGAGCAGTACTTC
TRBJ1-6 TRBV10-1 . . CASSERPSSYNSPLHF TGCGCCAGCAGTGAACGCCCGAGCTCCTATAATTCACCCCTCCACTTT
TRBJ1-6 TRBV2 . . CATVRDLNSPLHF TGTGCCACGGTCCGGGATCTTAATTCACCCCTCCACTTT
TRBJ2-5 TRBV7-2 . TRBD2 CASSATGTSATRGETQYF TGTGCCAGCAGCGCAACCGGGACTAGCGCGACCCGGGGGGAGACCCAGTACTTC
TRBJ2-7 TRBV19 . . CASSTSGGTAYEQYF TGTGCCAGCAGCACGTCGGGGGGGACAGCCTACGAGCAGTACTTC